A selection of T cell receptor beta chains follows, all from one sample in a study of CD8+ T cells in alopecia areata. TCRdb keeps only in-frame clones here, not all; method: immunoSEQ multiplex PCR. The sample records 120,000 to 150,000 clones, approximately 80% being singletons. The sample consisted of CD8+ T cells sorted from blood, taken at week 4, from a patient treated with tofacitinib. These receptors were taken from a human donor with alopecia areata. Each CDR3 is given with its conserved first and last residue. The D gene is left open where the match is weak. Rows may omit the clone size; those that give it use once, few, many or a size class.

v_call	d_call	clone_size	j_call	cdr3_nt	cdr3_aa
TRBV6-5	-	-	TRBJ1-1	TGTGCCAGCAGTTACCGGGGTCCGGTGATGAACACTGAAGCTTTCTTT	CASSYRGPVMNTEAFF
TRBV13	TRBD2	-	TRBJ2-3	TGTGCCAGCAGCGCTCGGACTAGCGGTGGCACAGATACGCAGTATTTT	CASSARTSGGTDTQYF
TRBV5-1	TRBD2	-	TRBJ2-7	TGCGCCAGCAGCAGGGAGCGGGGACTCTCCTACGAGCAGTACTTC	CASSRERGLSYEQYF
TRBV5-6	-	-	TRBJ2-6	TGTGCCAGCAGCGCCCTACTGGGGGCAGCTGGGGCCAACGTCCTGACTTTC	CASSALLGAAGANVLTF
TRBV9	-	-	TRBJ2-1	TGTGCCAGCAGCAAGTCGGGGGACTACAATGAGCAGTTCTTC	CASSKSGDYNEQFF
TRBV6-5	TRBD1	-	TRBJ1-1	TGTGCCAGCGGGGGACAGGGTTTGTCCGATGAAGCTTTCTTT	CASGGQGLSDEAFF
TRBV5-1	TRBD1	-	TRBJ2-7	TGCGCCAGCAGCTACGACCCGACAGGGGGCTACAACGAGCAGTACTTC	CASSYDPTGGYNEQYF
TRBV4-3	-	-	TRBJ2-3	TGCGCCAGCAGCCAAGAGGTTAATAGCCTTGGCACAGATACGCAGTATTTT	CASSQEVNSLGTDTQYF
TRBV30	-	-	TRBJ2-7	TGTGCCTGGATGGCAGAAGATTGGGATCTCTACGAGCAGTACTTC	CAWMAEDWDLYEQYF
TRBV6-5	TRBD2	-	TRBJ2-3	TGTGCCAGCTCAATAGCGGGGGGCACAGATACGCAGTATTTT	CASSIAGGTDTQYF
TRBV23-1	-	-	TRBJ1-3	TGCGCCAGCAGTCAATCGGGGCCCGATACCTCTGGAAACACCATATATTTT	CASSQSGPDTSGNTIYF
TRBV2	-	-	TRBJ2-1	TGTGCCAGCAGTGAAACAGACCAGGGGTACAGTTCCTACAATGAGCAGTTCTTC	CASSETDQGYSSYNEQFF
TRBV6-1	TRBD1	few	TRBJ2-7	TGTGCCAGCAGTGCATTACCGGGACAGGGGGCCTACGAGCAGTACTTC	CASSALPGQGAYEQYF
TRBV30	-	-	TRBJ2-1	TGTGCCTCTCAGGTAGAAACCTACAATGAGCAGTTCTTC	CASQVETYNEQFF
TRBV29-1	-	-	TRBJ2-5	TGCAGCGTGGACAGAAGAGAGACCCAGTACTTC	CSVDRRETQYF
TRBV12-5	TRBD2	-	TRBJ2-2	TGTGCTAGTGTCTACGGACTAGAGAACACCGGGGAGCTGTTTTTT	CASVYGLENTGELFF
TRBV5-1	TRBD1	-	TRBJ1-2	TGCGCCAGCAGCTTGGTTCAGGGGGCAGTGGATGGCTACACCTTC	CASSLVQGAVDGYTF
TRBV11-3	-	-	TRBJ2-7	TGTGCCAGCAGCTTAGGAACAGGGACGTACGAGCAGTACTTC	CASSLGTGTYEQYF
TRBV7-2	-	-	TRBJ2-7	TGTGCCAGCAGCTTAGTTCACAGTTCGACCTACGAGCAGTACTTC	CASSLVHSSTYEQYF
TRBV2	-	-	TRBJ2-1	TGTGCCAGCACGACGGGGTTAGAATTAACCAATGAGCAGTTCTTC	CASTTGLELTNEQFF
TRBV7-8	-	-	TRBJ1-1	TGTGCCAGCAGCTCAGACTCTCTCACTGAAGCTTTCTTT	CASSSDSLTEAFF
TRBV5-6	-	-	TRBJ2-1	TGTGCCAGCAGTTCCCAAGGGTATGAGCAGTTCTTC	CASSSQGYEQFF